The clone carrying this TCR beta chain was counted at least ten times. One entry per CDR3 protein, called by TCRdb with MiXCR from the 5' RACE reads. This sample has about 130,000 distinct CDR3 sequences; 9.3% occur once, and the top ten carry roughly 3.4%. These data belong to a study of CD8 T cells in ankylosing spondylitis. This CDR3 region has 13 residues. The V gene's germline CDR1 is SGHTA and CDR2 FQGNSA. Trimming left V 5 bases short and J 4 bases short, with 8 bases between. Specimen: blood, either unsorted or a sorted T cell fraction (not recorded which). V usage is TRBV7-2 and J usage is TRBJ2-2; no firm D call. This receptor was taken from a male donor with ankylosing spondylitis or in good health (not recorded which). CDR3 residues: CASSQLLTGELFF. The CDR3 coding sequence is TGTGCCAGCAGCCAATTACTCACCGGGGAGCTGTTTTTT.